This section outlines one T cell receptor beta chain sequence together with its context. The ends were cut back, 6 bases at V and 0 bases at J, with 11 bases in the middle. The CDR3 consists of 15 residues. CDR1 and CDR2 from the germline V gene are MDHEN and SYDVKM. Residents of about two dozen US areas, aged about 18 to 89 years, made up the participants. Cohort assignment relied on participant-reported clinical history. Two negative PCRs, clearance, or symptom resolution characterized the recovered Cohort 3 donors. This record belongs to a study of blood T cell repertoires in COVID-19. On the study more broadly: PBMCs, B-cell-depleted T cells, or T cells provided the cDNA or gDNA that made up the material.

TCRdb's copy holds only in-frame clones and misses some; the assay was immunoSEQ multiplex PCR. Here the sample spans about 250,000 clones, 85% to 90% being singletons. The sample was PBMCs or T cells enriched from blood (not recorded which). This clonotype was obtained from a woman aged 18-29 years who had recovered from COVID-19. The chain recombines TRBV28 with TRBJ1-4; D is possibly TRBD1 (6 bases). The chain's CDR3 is CASRRDRTTNEKLFF. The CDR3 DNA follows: TGTGCCAGCAGACGAGACAGGACAACTAATGAAAAACTGTTTTTT.